This TCR beta chain was retrieved from a study of cytomegalovirus exposure and HLA in healthy donors (dated by TCRdb to the late 2010s). General notes on the study: A later analysis indicated that the roughly 120 validation repertoires were generated on the platform also employed for the roughly 650 repertoires of the first cohort. A separate validation cohort of over 95 different subjects was used in addition to the 666-subject first cohort. To predict cytomegalovirus infection status, the study combined high-throughput TCR immunosequencing, statistical association of individual TCRs with disease status, and machine learning. The aim of the study was to test whether cataloging public T cell receptors could identify signatures of past pathogen exposure.

The receptor library was made with the immunoSEQ multiplex PCR assay. Turning to the authors' computational methods: A statistical classification framework was developed to diagnose cytomegalovirus status using the catalog of TCR beta chain sequences. The table comes from immuneACCESS by way of TCRdb, which keeps in-frame sequences with V and J called. Part of the clones is missing from these tables; in studies checked, under half for an unresolved V gene and the rest for unknown reasons. V and J calls and clone size follow that table, whereas D and trimming were derived from the DNA. The sample table records hundreds of thousands of clones; more than 75% of these occur just once. The ten biggest clones cover approximately 2.5% of the sample. The donors belonged to the validation cohort of over a hundred subjects, which was separate from the roughly 670-subject first cohort. A note on this clone: There is no known antigen for this receptor. No quality values exist for individual bases; no much larger clone is one base distant.

The research as a whole found: In vitro tests confirmed that a few of the cytomegalovirus-associated TCR beta chains recognize cytomegalovirus antigens. The classifier was reported to diagnose cytomegalovirus status with high specificity and sensitivity in both the original and validation cohorts. The authors suggested that the approach could potentially be extended to other disease states and immunological phenotypes. In the study, around 160 TCR beta chains were listed as associated with cytomegalovirus. All 120 or so repertoires were used to score co-occurrence in the validation cohort in a later analysis, because that analysis had no HLA typing for the cohort. Subsequent analysis determined that TCRs grouped into clusters in the first cohort also showed a tendency toward co-occurrence across the 120 validation repertoires, and approximately 93% of cluster scores exceeded 0. While some public TCRs were present in many individuals, most TCR sequences turned up only very rarely across donors.

Sequences were obtained from PBMCs. This TCR came from a man younger than 30 in good health and CMV-seronegative.

CDR3 loop: CASTHPGTGEHEQYF. The DNA is as follows: TGTGCCAGCACTCACCCCGGGACAGGAGAACACGAGCAGTACTTC. Recombination connected TRBV28 to TRBJ2-7, with 8 bases aligning to TRBD1. The CDR3 measures 15 amino acids from cysteine to phenylalanine. Here the CDR3 DNA is all that survives: 45 bases in frame from base 1. The V end gives up 7 bases and the J end 5 bases, leaving 13 bases in the junction not matched to a gene. The germline V gene sets CDR1 to MDHEN and CDR2 to SYDVKM. Here the CDR3 is joined to the reference TRBV28 and TRBJ2-7 genes, and the full variable domain is: DVKVTQSSRYLVKRTGEKVFLECVQDMDHENMFWYRQDPGLGLRLIYFSYDVKMKEKGDIPEGYSVSREKKERFSLILESASTNQTSMYLCASTHPGTGEHEQYFGPGTRLTVT.